This T cell receptor beta chain is drawn from a study of blood T cell repertoires in COVID-19. Looking at the study overall: The study drew acute and convalescent COVID-19 samples from the United States, Italy and Spain. From T cells, B-cell-depleted T cells, or PBMCs came the material, which was cDNA or gDNA.

Concerning this clone: Other DNA sequences in the same sample also yield this CDR3.

Authors' data handling: Scientists estimated how many nucleated cells there were by amplifying reference gene primers. Data came from immunoSEQ multiplex PCR; TCRdb stores just in-frame clones and leaves some out. V, J and clone size derive from that table, while D and trimming were established from the DNA sequence. Here the sample spans tens of thousands of clones, about 82% being singletons. The TCR originated in a human donor in a cohort sampled during active COVID-19. The material sequenced was peripheral blood.

The CDR3 bases are TGTGCCAGCAGCCTCAAGGGAGGGAACTATGGCTACACCTTC. It encodes CASSLKGGNYGYTF. This chain connects TRBV27 to TRBJ1-2; D is ambiguous. Per germline, CDR1 MNHEY and CDR2 SMNVEV (reference sequence). Trimming shortened V by 6 bases and J by 2 bases, and 13 bases separated the two germline ends. This CDR3 comprises 14 residues.